The clone carrying this TCR beta chain was observed at least ten times. The antigen remains undetermined. The CDR3 is 13 residues long. Trimming removed 6 bases from V and 7 bases from J, with 12 bases in between. Germline V lookup: CDR1 MNHEY, CDR2 SMNVEV (reference sequence). Previously described methods with listed TCR primers produced the bulk TCR libraries. TCRdb re-called the PCR reads with MiXCR, one entry per CDR3 protein. The table has over 600,000 distinct CDR3 sequences, nearly 20% seen once; the top ten hold roughly 0.9%. This sample was taken from a study of molecular identifiers for immune sequencing clone quantification. The study, taken as a whole, reports: Among around 1 million naive cells, as was reported, spiked Jurkat TCR RNA from one cell was detectable. Highly expanded clone sizes could be underestimated by identical TCR molecules that share a barcode.

The authors gated naive CD8 T cells as CD8+CD4-CCR7+CD45RA+ for sorting. The receptor comes from a human donor in good health. Some libraries in this study had Jurkat cell RNA spiked in. Sequenced input: naive CD8+ T cells from blood, with Jurkat cell RNA spiked in. As to subset: FACS-sorted CD8+CD4-CCR7+CD45RA+ naive T cells. The chain has TRBV27 and TRBJ2-2; D possibly matches TRBD1 or TRBD2 (5 bases each). CDR3 DNA: TGTGCCAGCAGGGATCTTGGGGGCGGGGAGCTGTTTTTT. It yields the protein CASRDLGGGELFF.